This T cell receptor beta chain was recorded in a study of T-cell reconstitution after alpha-beta-depleted transplantation in children. Unique molecular identifiers were incorporated into the prepared TCRbeta library. TCRdb called the PCR reads again in MiXCR, with one record for every CDR3 protein. Among around 700,000 distinct CDR3 sequences, around 13% were seen once, and the ten largest hold 0.79%. General study findings and limits: Two months or so post-transplant, alpha-beta T cells reportedly derived from several hundred expanded graft clones. The origin of high day-60 TCRbeta diversity in some patients lay in surviving recipient T cells and thymic progenitors. The main origin of T-cell counts and diversity one year after transplant was newly produced T cells.

This CDR3 has 17 residues. V dropped 4 bases and J dropped 2; count of bases not matched to a gene: 12. A few counts support this clonotype. The antigen remains undetermined. The chain carries TRBV12-3 or TRBV12-4 and TRBJ2-3; 7 bases are shared with TRBD1. Sequencing used PBMCs, obtained before TCRalphabeta/CD19-depleted stem cell transplant. The sequence came from a girl aged 2-9 years with congenital amegakaryocytic thrombocytopenia, due to receive a stem cell transplant. The DNA for the CDR3 is TGTGCCAGCAGTTCCCAACGAGGACAGGACGCCACAGATACGCAGTATTTT. This sequence encodes CASSSQRGQDATDTQYF.